This T cell receptor beta chain emerged from a study of blood T cell repertoires in COVID-19. Study details: Sites across the United States, Italy and Spain contributed samples from acute and convalescent COVID-19. T cells, B-cell-depleted T cells, or PBMCs provided the cDNA or gDNA that served as material.

Germline CDR1 is LGHDT and CDR2 is YNNKEL (reference sequence). Trimming cost V 0 bases and J 1 base, with 9 bases left between them. This CDR3 contains 16 residues. The authors' processing: Researchers report that nucleated cell counts were estimated from reference gene primer amplification. Method: immunoSEQ multiplex PCR; TCRdb's copy keeps in-frame clones and lacks some. V and J calls and clone size follow that table, whereas D and trimming were derived from the DNA. The table lists about 200,000 clones, around 80% of them singletons. Source material: peripheral blood. This sequence was found in a woman in her 70s with acute or convalescent COVID-19. This sequence joins TRBV3-1 (or the pseudogene TRBV3-2) and TRBJ2-2; D ambiguous. This CDR3 reads CASSQDRSGNTGELFF. The CDR3 nucleotides read TGTGCCAGCAGCCAAGATCGGTCCGGGAACACCGGGGAGCTGTTTTTT.